This passage covers 30 T cell receptor beta chains from one sample sequenced in a study of cytomegalovirus exposure and HLA in healthy donors (dated by TCRdb to about 2017). The library came from the immunoSEQ multiplex PCR assay. For the multiplex PCR, a mixture combining 60 forward primers for TCR Vbeta segments and 13 reverse primers for TCR Jbeta segments was used. The clones in this table, taken by TCRdb from immuneACCESS, are in-frame only. Not every clone is retained; where verified, under half of the shortfall comes from an unresolved V gene, and the cause of the rest is unknown. The sample includes approximately 160,000 clones, with roughly four fifths observed a single time. The top ten clones comprise about 4.9% of the sample. Sequenced sample: PBMCs. The receptors shown here come from a man between 18 and 35 years old in good health and CMV-seronegative.

The chain has TRBV7-3 and TRBJ2-2, with 9 bases aligning to TRBD1. Germline V gene sequence: CDR1 SGHTA, CDR2 FQGTGA. The CDR3 runs 15 residues. The junction had 5 bases not matched to a gene; V was cut back by 3 bases and J by 6 bases. The CDR3 coding sequence is TGTGCCAGCAGCTTGAGGGACAGGGAAGCCGGGGAGCTGTTTTTT. Its protein product is CASSLRDREAGELFF.

This chain links TRBV28 with TRBJ1-3; a weak D match, TRBD1 (5 bases). Per the germline V gene, CDR1 is MDHEN and CDR2 is SYDVKM. V lost 3 bases and J lost 7, with 7 bases in between. This CDR3 has 12 residues. CDR3 loop: CASSFRGNTIYF. The CDR3 coding sequence is TGTGCCAGCAGTTTTAGGGGCAACACCATATATTTT.

The rearrangement links TRBV2 to TRBJ2-7; 11 bases are shared with TRBD1. V dropped 8 bases and J dropped 3; count of bases not matched to a gene: 3. In germline, CDR1 is SNHLY, CDR2 FYNNEI. The CDR3 spans 13 residues. The CDR3 here is CASGDRGNYEQYF. Here the CDR3 DNA reads TGTGCCAGCGGGGACAGGGGGAACTACGAGCAGTACTTC.

This chain uses TRBV27 with TRBJ2-7, with D possibly TRBD2 on 5 matching bases. CDR3 length: 13 amino acids. Per the germline V gene, CDR1 is MNHEY and CDR2 is SMNVEV (reference sequence). The V end was cut by 8 bases, the J end by 2 bases, with 13 bases between. CDR3 amino acids: CASRVAPTYEQYF. In DNA form, the CDR3 reads TGTGCCAGCCGCGTAGCGCCGACCTACGAGCAGTACTTC.

The rearrangement links TRBV19 to TRBJ1-1; D gene ambiguous. This CDR3 has 13 amino acids. V lost 3 bases to trimming and J lost 1 base, with 6 bases between them. Germline CDR1 LNHDA, CDR2 SQIVND (reference sequence). In nucleotides, the CDR3 is TGTGCCAGTAGTATTACCGGGAACACTGAAGCTTTCTTT. As protein: CASSITGNTEAFF.

The V and J genes are TRBV11-2 and TRBJ1-2; D remains unclear. Germline-derived CDR1 and CDR2 are SGHAT and FQNNGV. Trimming took 5 bases from V and 2 from J, leaving 12 bases between them. The CDR3 has 14 residues. The DNA of the CDR3 is TGTGCCAGCAGCATTGACGCGGCGAACTATGGCTACACCTTC. As protein: CASSIDAANYGYTF.

This sequence joins TRBV4-2 and TRBJ2-3; 9 bases fit TRBD1. Germline-derived CDR1 and CDR2 are LGHNA and YNFKEQ. Losses at the gene ends were 4 bases for V and 4 bases for J; bases not matched to a gene: 9. The CDR3 has 16 residues. The CDR3 DNA follows: TGTGCCAGCAGCCCCCGGGGGACAGGGTTCCCAGATACGCAGTATTTT. This gives the protein CASSPRGTGFPDTQYF.

The chain couples TRBV9 to TRBJ1-1, with D possibly matching TRBD1 (5 bases). The CDR3 runs 14 residues. Trimming took 0 bases from V and 10 from J, leaving 16 bases between them. CDR1 and CDR2 from the germline V gene are SGDLS and YYNGEE. Written as DNA, the CDR3 is TGTGCCAGCAGCGTAGAAGTCGGGGGTTTGGTAGCTTTCTTT. Its protein product is CASSVEVGGLVAFF.

The chain joins TRBV6-5 to TRBJ2-3, with unresolved D. Between the trimmed V and J ends, which lost 4 bases and 0 bases, there was a span of 8 bases. The germline gives CDR1 MNHEY, CDR2 SVGAGI. CDR3 size: 14 residues. CDR3: CASSSRLSTDTQYF. The CDR3 DNA reads TGTGCCAGCAGTTCAAGACTGAGCACAGATACGCAGTATTTT.

A remark on this clone: At one end the junction does not follow the germline gene, possibly because of a read error. The chain uses TRBV7-9 and TRBJ1-1; the D is unclear. Germline CDR1 is SEHNR and CDR2 is FQNEAQ (reference sequence). The CDR3 loop spans 15 amino acids. The CDR3 sequence is CSSSSGFKWNTEAFF. CDR3 nucleotide sequence: TGTTCCAGCAGCTCAGGATTCAAATGGAACACTGAAGCTTTCTTT.

This chain joins TRBV7-9 and TRBJ1-1; TRBD1 matches at 9 bases. The germline V gene encodes CDR1 SEHNR and CDR2 FQNEAQ (reference sequence). V dropped 4 bases and J dropped 4; count of bases not matched to a gene: 13. There are 17 residues in the CDR3. The CDR3 is CASSSGRQGVFSTEAFF. The CDR3 nucleotides are TGTGCCAGCAGCTCCGGACGACAGGGGGTGTTCAGCACTGAAGCTTTCTTT.

V usage is TRBV5-1 and J usage is TRBJ2-2; D unresolved. The germline gives CDR1 SGHRS, CDR2 YFSETQ. V gave up 4 bases and J gave up 2 bases, with 18 bases separating them. This CDR3 spans 17 amino acids. The CDR3, as DNA: TGCGCCAGCAGCGTCCGCTCGACTTTCGCCAACACCGGGGAGCTGTTTTTT. Translation gives CASSVRSTFANTGELFF.

The chain has TRBV13 and TRBJ1-1; possible D gene TRBD1, 5 bases. Trimming removed 1 base from V and 1 base from J, with 7 bases in between. This CDR3 is built from 14 residues. Germline V lookup: CDR1 PRHDT, CDR2 FYEKMQ (reference sequence). CDR3 bases: TGTGCCAGCAGCTTAGCCGACAGGAACACTGAAGCTTTCTTT. It codes for CASSLADRNTEAFF.

The V and J genes are TRBV5-1 and TRBJ1-4; 8 nucleotides align to TRBD1. The CDR3 consists of 16 residues. Germline values: CDR1 SGHRS, CDR2 YFSETQ. V trimming: 2 bases; J trimming: 4 bases; junction bases outside the gene matches: 7. The CDR3 reads CASSLDRTGHNEKLFF. For the CDR3, the DNA is TGCGCCAGCAGCTTAGATAGGACAGGGCATAATGAAAAACTGTTTTTT.

Comment on this clone: The sample holds other DNA sequences that translate to the same CDR3. The chain links TRBV5-1 to TRBJ2-3; TRBD2 matches at 8 bases. The CDR3 contains 15 residues. J lost 2 bases, V lost 2 bases, and 4 bases had no gene match. The germline CDR1 and CDR2 sequences are SGHRS and YFSETQ. This chain's CDR3 is CASSFGLADTDTQYF. The CDR3 region has the DNA TGCGCCAGCAGCTTCGGACTAGCCGACACAGATACGCAGTATTTT.

The V and J genes are TRBV25-1 and TRBJ1-2, with 8 positions matching TRBD1. This CDR3 is 14 amino acids long. CDR1 is MGHDK and CDR2 is SYGVNS in the germline V gene. Trimming removed 6 bases from V and 11 bases from J; junction bases left unmatched: 14. The CDR3 DNA follows: TGTGCCAGCAGGCCGACAGGGGCAATGGTCGGGTACACCTTC. Amino acid sequence: CASRPTGAMVGYTF.

This rearrangement joins TRBV11-1 to TRBJ2-5; D is undetermined. Trimming cost V 6 bases and J 0 bases, with 8 bases left between them. Germline CDR1 reads SGHAT; CDR2 reads FQDESV (reference sequence). This CDR3 is built from 13 residues. CDR3 nucleotides: TGTGCCAGCAGGTCTTATGACCAAGAGACCCAGTACTTC. Its protein product is CASRSYDQETQYF.

The chain has TRBV4-1 and TRBJ2-2; 8 bases map to TRBD2. This CDR3 has 18 residues. The V gene end was trimmed by 3 bases and the J gene end by 4 bases; junction bases not matched to a gene: 13. Germline V gives CDR1 MGHRA, CDR2 YSYEKL. The CDR3 nucleotides are TGCGCCAGCAGCCAGCAGTTCAGCGGGGGCCCCGGCACCGGGGAGCTGTTTTTT. Amino acid sequence: CASSQQFSGGPGTGELFF.

This sequence joins TRBV7-2 and TRBJ1-1; TRBD1 might be the D (5 bases). Per germline, CDR1 SGHTA and CDR2 FQGNSA. The CDR3 extends over 15 amino acids. The germline V and J ends were trimmed by 5 bases and 7 bases, with 20 bases remaining between them. CDR3 region: CASSVPGTRRGEAFF. CDR3 coding DNA: TGTGCCAGCAGCGTCCCCGGGACCCGGAGGGGTGAAGCTTTCTTT.

The CDR3 protein is CASSMDRDTEAFF. CDR3 sequence (DNA): TGTGCCAGTAGTATGGACAGGGACACTGAAGCTTTCTTT. The chain joins TRBV19 to TRBJ1-1, with 8 nucleotides matching TRBD1. J lost 3 bases, V lost 3 bases, and 0 bases had no gene match. The germline CDR1 and CDR2 sequences are LNHDA and SQIVND (reference sequence). CDR3 size: 13 residues.

The chain is built from TRBV5-8 and TRBJ1-1; 7 nucleotides line up with TRBD1. The CDR3 extends over 15 amino acids. Looked up from germline, CDR1 is SGHTS and CDR2 is YDEGEE. J lost 5 bases, V lost 0 bases, and 7 bases had no gene match. The CDR3 protein is CASSLVAGGRTEAFF. DNA of the CDR3: TGTGCCAGCAGCTTGGTGGCAGGGGGACGTACTGAAGCTTTCTTT.

This CDR3 reads CASSLDSGTEHGYTF. The CDR3 coding sequence is TGTGCCAGCAGCCTGGATTCCGGGACAGAGCATGGCTACACCTTC. The chain recombines TRBV7-9 with TRBJ1-2; 7 nucleotides agree with TRBD1. This CDR3 has 15 residues. J was trimmed by 6 bases and V by 5 bases; bases with no gene match: 12. CDR1 and CDR2 (germline): SEHNR, FQNEAQ (reference sequence). Combining the CDR3 with reference TRBV7-9 and TRBJ1-2 gives the whole variable domain DTGVSQNPRHKITKRGQNVTFRCDPISEHNRLYWYRQTLGQGPEFLTYFQNEAQLEKSRLLSDRFSAERPKGSFSTLEIQRTEQGDSAMYLCASSLDSGTEHGYTFGSGTRLTVV.

This rearrangement joins TRBV18 to TRBJ1-1; weak D call: TRBD1 (6 bases). From germline, CDR1 is KGHSH and CDR2 LQKENI. V was pared by 3 bases and J by 6 bases, with 11 bases between. The CDR3 has 13 amino acids. The CDR3: CASSPNRVPEAFF. CDR3 coding DNA: TGTGCCAGCTCACCTAACAGGGTACCTGAAGCTTTCTTT.

V usage is TRBV7-9 and J usage is TRBJ1-6; D unclear. In germline, CDR1 is SEHNR, CDR2 FQNEAQ (reference sequence). The CDR3 runs 12 residues. V lost 1 base to trimming and J lost 18 bases, with 13 bases between them. The CDR3 loop is CASSLGPQPGHF. Written as DNA, the CDR3 is TGTGCCAGCAGCTTAGGCCCCCAACCCGGCCACTTT.

The J gene is TRBJ2-5, the V gene TRBV7-8; D perhaps matches TRBD1 (6 bases). V lost 1 base to trimming and J lost 14 bases, with 14 bases between them. The germline CDR1 and CDR2 sequences are SGHVS and FQNEAQ. The CDR3 contains 12 residues. The CDR3 sequence is CASSLDRDRTYF. In DNA, the CDR3 is TGTGCCAGCAGCTTAGATCGAGACAGGACTTACTTC.

This chain uses TRBV15 with TRBJ2-5; 9 nucleotides agree with TRBD2. The CDR3 is made up of 15 amino acids. Germline loops: CDR1 LNHNV, CDR2 YYDKDF (reference sequence). Germline trimming cut 6 bases from V and 1 base from J; bases unmatched to any gene: 6. This chain's CDR3 is CATRERGAPQETQYF. The DNA for the CDR3 is TGTGCCACCAGGGAGCGGGGGGCACCCCAAGAGACCCAGTACTTC.

V gene TRBV5-4 combines with J gene TRBJ1-1; D gene unclear. This CDR3 is 15 amino acids long. The ends were cut back, 3 bases at V and 1 base at J, with 13 bases in the middle. The germline V gene encodes CDR1 SGHNT and CDR2 YYREEE (reference sequence). The CDR3 nucleotides read TGTGCCAGCAGCTATAACGGGAGGAAGAACACTGAAGCTTTCTTT. Amino acid sequence: CASSYNGRKNTEAFF. The variable domain in full, completed from reference TRBV5-4 and TRBJ1-1, reads ETGVTQSPTHLIKTRGQQVTLRCSSQSGHNTVSWYQQALGQGPQFIFQYYREEENGRGNFPPRFSGLQFPNYSSELNVNALELDDSALYLCASSYNGRKNTEAFFGQGTRLTVV.

CDR3 coding DNA: TGTGCCAGCAGGAAAGACAGGCTCTCGGGCTACGAGCAGTACTTC. Encoded protein: CASRKDRLSGYEQYF. J is TRBJ2-5 and V is TRBV2; possible D gene TRBD1, 6 bases. The J call is doubtful: the DNA matches TRBJ2-7 better. This CDR3 has 15 residues. Germline loops: CDR1 SNHLY, CDR2 FYNNEI.

The chain recombines TRBV18 with TRBJ1-5; maybe TRBD1 (6 bases). The germline V gene encodes CDR1 KGHSH and CDR2 LQKENI. The CDR3 spans 17 residues. Between the trimmed V and J ends, which lost 5 bases and 2 bases, there was a span of 19 bases. This CDR3 is CASSSSAIGGRNQPQHF. The DNA of the CDR3 is TGTGCCAGCTCATCATCGGCGATCGGGGGGCGCAATCAGCCCCAGCATTTT.

CDR3 in DNA: TGCGCCAGCAGCTTGGGTCGCGCGGGGGCAGGTAATTCACCCCTCCACTTT. Translation: CASSLGRAGAGNSPLHF. The chain carries TRBV5-1 and TRBJ1-6; a possible D gene is TRBD1 (6 bases). The germline CDR1 and CDR2 sequences are SGHRS and YFSETQ. V was clipped by 0 bases and J by 6 bases, with 16 bases between them. The CDR3 covers 17 residues.